This is a list of T cell receptor beta chains from one sample in a study of cytomegalovirus exposure and HLA in healthy donors. Method: immunoSEQ multiplex PCR; TCRdb's copy keeps in-frame clones and lacks some. The data contain about 150,000 clones, over 75% of them seen just once; the ten biggest clones take up less than 3.5%. The sequenced sample consisted of PBMCs. The receptors derive from a woman in her thirties in good health and CMV-seronegative. CDR3s include the opening cysteine and the closing phenylalanine or tryptophan. A D gene is named only where the DNA matches it firmly.

NA | TRBV30 | CAWSNWETQYF
TRBD1 | TRBV28 | CASSLDRGPHSPLHF
TRBD1 | TRBV29-1 | CSGYGTDSSISYGYTF
TRBD1 | TRBV28 | CASSLPGQGYGYTF
NA | TRBV4-3 | CASSQDLTGSTGELFF
NA | TRBV7-6 | CASGGELGNQPQHF
NA | TRBV19 | CASAQGGGETQYF
NA | TRBV6-1 | CASRSESNEQFF
TRBD1 | TRBV6-6 | CASSYQGRGTDTQYF
TRBD1 | TRBV7-9 | CSSSFPGTGSYEQYF
NA | TRBV18 | CASSPRAKSSYNEQFF
NA | TRBV7-9 | CASSLVLEGNEQFF
TRBD1 | TRBV4-2 | CASSQEIGGDRGLRFAYEQYF
TRBD1 | TRBV18 | CASSQRGRLETQYF
NA | TRBV6-6 | CASSYRQGTDTQYF
TRBD1 | TRBV7-8 | CASSLRTGWTGELFF
TRBD2 | TRBV6-6 | CASRRLAGDTQYF
TRBD1 | TRBV6-1 | CASSAGTGEYNEQFF
NA | TRBV6-1 | CASSEMRGAGELFF
TRBD1 | TRBV30 | CAWSPPGQGKRHF
NA | TRBV30 | CAWSVAMNTEAFF
NA | TRBV5-1 | CASSAGEANEKLFF
NA | TRBV2 | CASSPTRSEQFF
TRBD2 | TRBV7-2 | CASSLESGGDYEQYF
NA | TRBV5-6 | CASSLTNYGYTF
NA | TRBV2 | CASSELAGRRSPLHF
TRBD2 | TRBV28 | CASTPGGWHYEQYF
NA | TRBV30 | CAWSVPPTLGDEQYF
NA | TRBV6-4 | CASSALTPELTGANEKLFF
TRBD1 | TRBV18 | CASSPSWDRGNTGELFF
TRBD2 | TRBV5-4 | CASSRAGSSYNEQFF
NA | TRBV19 | CASSIRMGHYGYTF
TRBD1 | TRBV4-3 | CASSQGDRGLGGYTF
TRBD2 | TRBV10-3 | CAISPRLAGLYNEQFF
NA | TRBV20-1 | CSASLGLTQYF
TRBD1 | TRBV5-3 | CARSSRTGNGYTF
NA | TRBV10-2 | CASSETGRGNTEAFF
TRBD2 | TRBV6-6 | CASSYSHLADSYEQYF
NA | TRBV6-6 | CASSRAGDPEAFF
TRBD2 | TRBV7-8 | CASSRGGPYEQYF
NA | TRBV20-1 | CSARWRGEQFF
TRBD1 | TRBV7-9 | CASSLALRGHETQYF
TRBD1 | TRBV5-8 | CASSLGRDSYEQYF
NA | TRBV2 | CASSPGFLSTDTQYF
TRBD2 | TRBV28 | CASRPGGPSGTRNTGELFF
NA | TRBV5-6 | CASSPTPVRGSYEQYF
TRBD1 | TRBV5-4 | CASSLARQGRGQPQHF
NA | TRBV18 | CASSPTSSGAHYGYTF
TRBD2 | TRBV11-2 | CASSFTSGGPDTQYF
NA | TRBV6-5 | CASSRTVGANVLTF
TRBD2 | TRBV7-6 | CASSPVTGGHEQFF
NA | TRBV7-9 | CASSSDGGGRWEKLFF
NA | TRBV18 | CASSPMGGGNQPQHF
NA | TRBV14 | CASSQGPSVPHYEQYF